This T cell receptor (beta chain) is from a study of Ad26.COV2.S vaccination and SARS-CoV-2 variants. Study-wide context: In the COV1001 trial, the donor was in the Ad26.COV2.S arm. Each vaccinee took Ad26.COV2.S intramuscularly, once or twice 56 days apart.

To note about this clone: Its antigen is unidentified.

The germline V gene has CDR1 MNHEY and CDR2 SVGAGI. This CDR3 comprises 15 residues. V lost 2 bases and J 3 bases, leaving 12 bases between the germline ends. Whole-study results and caveats: Substantial breadth was reportedly displayed by spike-specific CD8+ and CD4+ T cell responses after vaccination.

Described treatment: some 20 received Ad26.COV2.S at low or high dose, single or two shots; 5 received placebo; per-sample allocation not given. Vaccine and placebo recipients were sampled on day 63 after the first injection. Boston supplied an adult donor aged 18-55 years. The method was immunoSEQ multiplex PCR; TCRdb's version includes in-frame clones alone and lacks a portion of them. The sample includes around 450,000 clones, around nine tenths of them seen just once. The J gene is TRBJ2-3, the V gene TRBV6-5; a weak D match, TRBD1 (6 bases). The sequence came from a person between 18 and 65 years old who received the Ad26.COV2.S COVID-19 vaccine or a placebo. Sequences were derived from peripheral blood, sampled in a trial of Ad26.COV2.S vaccine versus placebo. CDR3 residues: CASSYQGLGTDTQYF. DNA for the CDR3: TGTGCCAGCAGTTACCAGGGGCTTGGGACAGATACGCAGTATTTT.